This TCR beta chain appears in the sequencing data of a study of shared clonotypes between healthy human individuals. Study background: The donors, a couple of women and three men, were aged 18 to 49. Three plates were used per donor for CD4 naive, three for CD4 memory, two for CD8 naive and one for CD8 memory.

The germline gives CDR1 SGHTA, CDR2 FQGNSA. This CDR3 spans 15 amino acids. The V and J ends lost 3 bases and 5 bases respectively, with 13 bases between them. Splitting of each subset's genomic DNA was done evenly across several immunoSEQ plates. Data came from immunoSEQ multiplex PCR; TCRdb stores just in-frame clones and leaves some out. The data show just over 2,000,000 clones, around 95% seen once. The receptor was derived from a man younger than 35 in good health. The sequencing input was naive CD4+ T cells sorted from blood. Subset defined: CD45RA+ positively selected. This chain connects TRBV7-2 to TRBJ1-4; a weak D match, TRBD1 (5 bases). In DNA, the CDR3 is TGTGCCAGCAGCTTGGGTAAAGGGGTAAATGAAAAACTGTTTTTT. This encodes CASSLGKGVNEKLFF.